The TCR beta chain described here comes from a study of shared clonotypes between healthy human individuals. Overall study: A few men and a couple of women, aged 18 to 49, were donors. Regarding the study as a whole: Relative to clonotypes present in all four donors, those not shared had lower generation probabilities. Among a few donors, approximately 5% of naive CD4 clonotypes were found in common.

Trimming shortened V by 2 bases and J by 8 bases, and 19 bases separated the two germline ends. CDR3 length: 16 amino acids. Germline CDR1 reads SGHNT; CDR2 reads YYREEE (reference sequence). Clones were read by immunoSEQ multiplex PCR, and TCRdb kept only the in-frame ones, dropping some. The sample shows under 1,100,000 clones, roughly 74% of them seen only once. The investigators split CD4+ cells into a CD45RA+ naive subset and a CD45RA-negative memory subset. With regard to this clone: Its antigen is currently unknown.

The source material was memory CD4+ T cells from PBMCs. Regarding subset: CD45RA-negative fraction. The chain uses TRBV5-4 and TRBJ1-4; D is perhaps TRBD1 (6 bases). This clonotype originated in a man aged 18 to 30 in good health. Some clones in this sample may be carry-over from other donors' samples. CDR3 in DNA: TGTGCCAGCAGCTTTAATACAGGGCCCGCTGGGGAAAAACTGTTTTTT. Translated, it gives CASSFNTGPAGEKLFF.